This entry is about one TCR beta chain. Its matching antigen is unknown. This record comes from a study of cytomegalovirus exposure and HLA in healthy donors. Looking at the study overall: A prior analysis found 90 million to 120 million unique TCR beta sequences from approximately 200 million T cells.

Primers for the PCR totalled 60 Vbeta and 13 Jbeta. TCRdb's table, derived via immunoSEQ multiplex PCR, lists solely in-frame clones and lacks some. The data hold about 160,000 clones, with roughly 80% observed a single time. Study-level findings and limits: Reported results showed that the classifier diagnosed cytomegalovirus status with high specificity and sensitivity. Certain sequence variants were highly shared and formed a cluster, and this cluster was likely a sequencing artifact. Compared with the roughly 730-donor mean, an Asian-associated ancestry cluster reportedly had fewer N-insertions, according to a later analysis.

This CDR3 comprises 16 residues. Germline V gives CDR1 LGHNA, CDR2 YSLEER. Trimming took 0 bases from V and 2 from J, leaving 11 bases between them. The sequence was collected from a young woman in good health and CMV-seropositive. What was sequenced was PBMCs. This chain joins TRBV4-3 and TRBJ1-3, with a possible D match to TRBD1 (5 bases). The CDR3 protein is CASSQDSVTAGNTIYF. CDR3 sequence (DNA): TGCGCCAGCAGCCAAGACTCAGTGACAGCTGGAAACACCATATATTTT.